The 28 T cell receptor beta chains below all came from one sample that was sequenced in a study of blood T cell repertoires in COVID-19. The repertoire was sequenced with immunoSEQ multiplex PCR; TCRdb's copy has only in-frame clones and lacks some. The repertoire holds 220,000 or so clones, with approximately 88% as singletons. The sample consisted of peripheral blood. The receptor source for this set is a man in his 60s who had recovered from COVID-19.

V and J are TRBV10-3 and TRBJ2-1; possible D gene TRBD2, 6 bases. The CDR3 contains 15 residues. The germline V and J ends were trimmed by 11 bases and 8 bases, with 25 bases remaining between them. Germline lookup yields CDR1 ENHRY and CDR2 SYGVKD. Here the CDR3 DNA reads TGTGCCTCACGTGGGGGGACCAGTTCGAACTATGAGCAGTTCTTC. This codes for CASRGGTSSNYEQFF.

This clone has only one observation. This sequence joins TRBV13 and TRBJ1-3; 8 bases fit TRBD1. The CDR3 contains 16 residues. V shed 4 bases and J 8 bases; nucleotides not matched to a gene: 13. From germline, CDR1 is PRHDT and CDR2 FYEKMQ (reference sequence). CDR3 sequence: CASSSRYGQGVDTIYF. CDR3 nucleotides: TGTGCCAGCAGCTCTAGATACGGACAGGGAGTGGACACCATATATTTT.

This clone has a single count. The chain combines TRBV19 with TRBJ2-2, with 7 positions matching TRBD1. Germline assignment: CDR1 LNHDA and CDR2 SQIVND (reference sequence). The CDR3 consists of 16 residues. The J segment lost 2 bases and the V segment lost 4 bases, leaving 7 bases of the junction unmatched. CDR3 region: CASSTLTGSNTGELFF. The CDR3 nucleotides are TGTGCCAGTAGTACCCTGACAGGGAGTAACACCGGGGAGCTGTTTTTT.

As DNA, the CDR3 is TGCGCCAGTGCGGTAGCGGGGGCCTACGAGCAGTACTTC. Translated, it gives CASAVAGAYEQYF. V gene TRBV5-1 combines with J gene TRBJ2-7; TRBD2 matches at 9 bases. The CDR3 spans 13 residues. With 8 bases clipped from V and 2 bases from J, the junction kept 5 bases outside the gene matches. Per germline, CDR1 SGHRS and CDR2 YFSETQ. The full variable domain, its missing parts supplied by reference TRBV5-1 and TRBJ2-7, is KAGVTQTPRYLIKTRGQQVTLSCSPISGHRSVSWYQQTPGQGLQFLFEYFSETQRNKGNFPGRFSGRQFSNSRSEMNVSTLELGDSALYLCASAVAGAYEQYFGPGTRLTVT.

The CDR3: CASSELQGIHYEQYF. The CDR3 nucleotides are TGTGCCAGCAGTGAATTGCAGGGGATCCACTACGAGCAGTACTTC. The rearrangement joins TRBV25-1 to TRBJ2-7, with D possibly TRBD1 on 6 matching bases. The germline CDR1 and CDR2 sequences are MGHDK and SYGVNS. This CDR3 has 15 residues. The V and J ends lost 1 base and 3 bases respectively, with 13 bases between them.

Regarding this clone: Other DNA sequences in the sample encode the same CDR3. This chain connects TRBV5-1 to TRBJ1-2; maybe TRBD1 (5 bases). The CDR3 consists of 12 residues. Trimming shortened V by 3 bases and J by 2 bases, and 5 bases separated the two germline ends. The germline V gene encodes CDR1 SGHRS and CDR2 YFSETQ. The CDR3 spells CASSSGNYGYTF. CDR3 bases: TGCGCCAGCAGCTCAGGGAACTATGGCTACACCTTC.

A single count supports this clone. V usage is TRBV25-1 and J usage is TRBJ1-3; D may be TRBD1 (5 bases). CDR1 and CDR2 from the germline V gene are MGHDK and SYGVNS. CDR3 length equals 14 residues. Trimming took off 6 bases at V and 0 bases at J, with 9 bases between the two ends. This chain's CDR3 is CASSRQSSGNTIYF. The CDR3 nucleotides are TGTGCCAGCAGCCGACAGAGCTCTGGAAACACCATATATTTT.

The V and J genes are TRBV4-2 and TRBJ1-2; D might be TRBD1 (6 bases). The CDR3 covers 14 residues. Deletions cut 3 bases from V and 4 bases from J, with 12 bases between. Germline CDR1 and CDR2: LGHNA and YNFKEQ. This chain's CDR3 is CASSQGAESYGYTF. The CDR3 coding sequence is TGTGCCAGCAGCCAGGGGGCCGAGAGCTATGGCTACACCTTC.

The J gene is TRBJ1-5, the V gene TRBV19, with 7 bases that match TRBD1. CDR1 is LNHDA and CDR2 is SQIVND in the germline V gene (reference sequence). The CDR3 totals 16 residues. V shed 3 bases, J shed 3 bases, and the junction held 8 bases outside the gene matches. CDR3: CASSIKRQGLNQPQHF. CDR3 DNA: TGTGCCAGTAGTATTAAGAGACAGGGTCTCAATCAGCCCCAGCATTTT.

This rearrangement joins TRBV23-1 to TRBJ2-6; 7 positions match TRBD1. TRBV23-1 has ORF status, its function being uncertain. The length of the CDR3 is 16 residues. Germline trimming cut 4 bases from V and 4 bases from J; bases unmatched to any gene: 7. DNA for the CDR3: TGCGCCAGCAGTCGGACAGGTCGGCGAGGGGCCAACGTCCTGACTTTC. This codes for CASSRTGRRGANVLTF.

This sequence joins TRBV6-1 and TRBJ1-6; 7 nucleotides match TRBD1. Germline V gene lookup returns CDR1 MNHNS and CDR2 SASEGT. The CDR3 length is 14 residues. V shed 2 bases and J 7 bases; nucleotides not matched to a gene: 2. The CDR3 DNA reads TGTGCCAGCAGTGAAAACAGGGGAAATTCACCCCTCCACTTT. Translation: CASSENRGNSPLHF.

This clone is a singleton in its sample. The chain combines TRBV27 with TRBJ2-7, with 9 bases identical to TRBD1. The ends lost 6 bases at V and 3 bases at J; junction bases unmatched: 9. The CDR3 runs 15 residues. Germline V gene lookup returns CDR1 MNHEY and CDR2 SMNVEV (reference sequence). For the CDR3, the DNA is TGTGCCAGCAGGACTGACAGGGGGGAGGACTACGAGCAGTACTTC. As protein: CASRTDRGEDYEQYF.

The gene calls are TRBV11-2 and TRBJ1-1; 9 positions agree with TRBD1. V lost 4 bases, J lost 5 bases, and 5 bases stayed unmatched. The CDR3 contains 14 residues. The germline gives CDR1 SGHAT, CDR2 FQNNGV. The CDR3 protein is CASSWDRVDTEAFF. The CDR3 coding sequence is TGTGCCAGCAGCTGGGACAGGGTGGATACTGAAGCTTTCTTT. Using reference TRBV11-2 and TRBJ1-1 for the parts outside the CDR3, the full variable domain is EAGVAQSPRYKIIEKRQSVAFWCNPISGHATLYWYQQILGQGPKLLIQFQNNGVVDDSQLPKDRFSAERLKGVDSTLKIQPAKLEDSAVYLCASSWDRVDTEAFFGQGTRLTVV.

This clone was seen a handful of times. This sequence joins TRBV27 and TRBJ1-5, with 9 bases aligning to TRBD1. CDR1 is MNHEY, CDR2 SMNVEV, per germline (reference sequence). This CDR3 is 15 amino acids long. After removal of 5 bases from V and 7 bases from J, the junction contained 9 bases not matched to a gene. The CDR3 protein is CASSTYRGHHQPQHF. As DNA, the CDR3 is TGTGCCAGCAGTACGTACAGGGGGCATCACCAGCCCCAGCATTTT.

The chain is built from TRBV7-2 and TRBJ1-6; D is unresolved. Germline lookup yields CDR1 SGHTA and CDR2 FQGNSA. The CDR3 extends over 17 amino acids. V was clipped by 1 base and J by 0 bases, with 10 bases between them. Written as DNA, the CDR3 is TGTGCCAGCAGCTTAGTTGGCCGGAGCTCCTATAATTCACCCCTCCACTTT. Residues: CASSLVGRSSYNSPLHF.

V is TRBV19 and J is TRBJ1-5; the D gene is possibly TRBD1 (6 bases). V gave up 4 bases and J gave up 0 bases, with 13 bases separating them. Germline V gene data show CDR1 as LNHDA and CDR2 as SQIVND (reference sequence). The CDR3 has 16 amino acids. The CDR3 DNA follows: TGTGCCAGTAGTAATCGACAGGCTAATAGCAATCAGCCCCAGCATTTT. Translated, it gives CASSNRQANSNQPQHF.

The chain couples TRBV7-2 to TRBJ1-1; 8 nucleotides match TRBD1. CDR1 and CDR2 from the germline V gene are SGHTA and FQGNSA. J lost 2 bases, V lost 1 base, and 9 bases had no gene match. CDR3 size: 17 residues. CDR3 protein: CASSLDLRTGPNTEAFF. The CDR3, as DNA: TGTGCCAGCAGCTTAGACCTTCGGACAGGGCCTAACACTGAAGCTTTCTTT.

The CDR3 DNA reads as TGTGCCAGCCAACGGAGTAACTATGGCTACACCTTC. This translates into CASQRSNYGYTF. V usage is TRBV18 and J usage is TRBJ1-2; D gene ambiguous. This CDR3 region has 12 residues. The germline CDR1 and CDR2 sequences are KGHSH and LQKENI. Deletions cut 8 bases from V and 1 base from J, with 8 bases between.

This clone has a single count. This chain uses TRBV7-2 with TRBJ1-6; 8 positions match TRBD1. Germline V gene lookup returns CDR1 SGHTA and CDR2 FQGNSA. The V gene end was trimmed by 2 bases and the J gene end by 6 bases; junction bases not matched to a gene: 6. This CDR3 is 16 amino acids long. CDR3 sequence (DNA): TGTGCCAGCAGCTTATTCAAGGACAGGGTTAATTCACCCCTCCACTTT. Translating it yields CASSLFKDRVNSPLHF.

The chain carries TRBV6-2 or TRBV6-3 and TRBJ1-1; D uncertain. Germline CDR1 and CDR2: MNHEY and SVGEGT. The CDR3 runs 13 residues. Trimming cost V 4 bases and J 3 bases, with 9 bases left between them. The CDR3 DNA sequence: TGTGCCAGCAGTTCGGGTGGGTACACTGAAGCTTTCTTT. Translating it yields CASSSGGYTEAFF.

The rearrangement joins TRBV15 to TRBJ1-2, with D possibly matching TRBD1 (5 bases). The CDR3 totals 15 residues. Germline values: CDR1 LNHNV, CDR2 YYDKDF (reference sequence). V lost 0 bases, J lost 2 bases, and 10 bases lay in between. This chain's CDR3 is CATSRDRTSNYGYTF. The DNA of the CDR3 is TGTGCCACCAGCAGAGATCGGACATCCAACTATGGCTACACCTTC.

The chain couples TRBV19 to TRBJ2-5; D possibly corresponds to TRBD2 (6 bases). V dropped 3 bases and J dropped 1 base, with 12 bases sitting between them. CDR3 length: 15 residues. Germline lookup yields CDR1 LNHDA and CDR2 SQIVND (reference sequence). The CDR3 reads CASSIRGSFQETQYF. DNA for the CDR3: TGTGCCAGTAGTATTCGGGGGTCCTTCCAAGAGACCCAGTACTTC. Together with reference TRBV19 and TRBJ2-5, the CDR3 gives the full variable domain: DGGITQSPKYLFRKEGQNVTLSCEQNLNHDAMYWYRQDPGQGLRLIYYSQIVNDFQKGDIAEGYSVSREKKESFPLTVTSAQKNPTAFYLCASSIRGSFQETQYFGPGTRLLVL.

This chain links TRBV7-9 with TRBJ1-1; D is undetermined. The CDR3 totals 13 residues. Germline V gives CDR1 SEHNR, CDR2 FQNEAQ (reference sequence). V dropped 8 bases and J dropped 5 bases, with 15 bases sitting between them. In DNA form, the CDR3 reads TGTGCCAGCTCTACCTCGGGAGGTACTGAAGCTTTCTTT. Its protein is CASSTSGGTEAFF.

The V call is TRBV5-4, the J call TRBJ2-1; 7 bases are a match to TRBD2. Germline CDR1 is SGHNT and CDR2 is YYREEE (reference sequence). This CDR3 has 13 residues. V lost 0 bases and J lost 10; bases outside the gene matches: 4. CDR3 sequence: CASSLGGRNEQFF. The CDR3 DNA is TGTGCCAGCAGCTTGGGCGGGAGAAACGAGCAGTTCTTC.

This clone was seen only once. The gene calls are TRBV6-5 and TRBJ1-5; D gene unclear. V shed 6 bases and J shed 0 bases, with 6 bases lying between them. Germline values: CDR1 MNHEY, CDR2 SVGAGI. The CDR3 runs to 13 residues. CDR3 coding DNA: TGTGCCAGCAGACAGAATAGCAATCAGCCCCAGCATTTT. This codes for CASRQNSNQPQHF.

The chain links TRBV7-3 to TRBJ2-3; D possibly corresponds to TRBD1 (5 bases). The germline V gene encodes CDR1 SGHTA and CDR2 FQGTGA. Trimming took off 2 bases at V and 2 bases at J, with 8 bases between the two ends. CDR3 length: 14 amino acids. CDR3 protein: CASSLGQTTDTQYF. The CDR3 nucleotides read TGTGCCAGCAGCTTAGGACAAACCACAGATACGCAGTATTTT.

The V and J genes are TRBV7-2 and TRBJ2-2; TRBD2 matches at 11 bases. Germline-derived CDR1 and CDR2 are SGHTA and FQGNSA. Trimming cost V 6 bases and J 7 bases; bases outside gene matches: 10. CDR3 length equals 16 residues. The CDR3 DNA reads as TGTGCCAGCAGAATAGCGGGAGGGATCCGGGGCGGGGAGCTGTTTTTT. The encoded protein is CASRIAGGIRGGELFF.

The gene calls are TRBV2 and TRBJ1-1; 7 nucleotides line up with TRBD1. V shed 6 bases and J 5 bases; nucleotides not matched to a gene: 9. The germline CDR1 and CDR2 sequences are SNHLY and FYNNEI. CDR3 length: 14 residues. DNA for the CDR3: TGTGCCAGCAGGGGACAGTCGGAAAATACTGAAGCTTTCTTT. Encoded protein: CASRGQSENTEAFF.